Detailed here is one T cell receptor beta chain. Cohort assignment relied on participant-reported clinical history. Repertoires were generated with immunoSEQ multiplex PCR, while TCRdb's copy carries only in-frame clones and drops some. The sample shows roughly 430,000 clones, around 90% of them seen only once. This entry is derived from a study of blood T cell repertoires in COVID-19. Study summary: The United States, Italy and Spain supplied acute and convalescent COVID-19 samples. PBMCs, B-cell-depleted T cells, or T cells were the source of the cDNA or gDNA that made up the material.

Trimming stripped 6 bases from V and 6 bases from J, with 16 bases between. The CDR3 runs to 14 residues. Germline values: CDR1 KGHSH, CDR2 LQKENI. The chain is built from TRBV18 and TRBJ2-3; a weak D match, TRBD2 (5 bases). This TCR derives from a woman aged 40 to 50 with acute COVID-19. The sequenced material came from PBMCs or T cells enriched from blood (not recorded which). For the CDR3, the DNA is TGTGCCAGCTCGACCAGGCGGGTTAGCGATACGCAGTATTTT. Its translation: CASSTRRVSDTQYF. Full variable domain (rest looked up from reference TRBV18 and TRBJ2-3): NAGVMQNPRHLVRRRGQEARLRCSPMKGHSHVYWYRQLPEEGLKFMVYLQKENIIDESGMPKERFSAEFPKEGPSILRIQQVVRGDSAAYFCASSTRRVSDTQYFGPGTRLTVL.